This T cell receptor beta chain was identified in a study of blood T cell repertoires in COVID-19. Study-wide background: Nucleic acid was either cDNA or gDNA, and it came from T cells, B-cell-depleted T cells, or PBMCs.

The participants were between roughly 18 and 100 years old and came from about two dozen US areas. Here immunoSEQ multiplex PCR was the method, and the copy in TCRdb shows in-frame clones only, minus some. The table includes around 130,000 clones, approximately 86% detected once. In germline, CDR1 is SGHVS, CDR2 FQNEAQ. The V and J ends lost 5 bases and 4 bases respectively, with 14 bases between them. This CDR3 comprises 14 residues. The sample comprised PBMCs or T cells enriched from blood (not recorded which). The TCR sequence derives from a woman aged 45-65 years who had recovered from COVID-19. The chain is built from TRBV7-8 and TRBJ1-2; perhaps TRBD1 as D (5 bases). CDR3 sequence reads: CASSARTPGYGYTF. CDR3 DNA sequence: TGTGCCAGCAGCGCCCGGACACCGGGCTATGGCTACACCTTC.